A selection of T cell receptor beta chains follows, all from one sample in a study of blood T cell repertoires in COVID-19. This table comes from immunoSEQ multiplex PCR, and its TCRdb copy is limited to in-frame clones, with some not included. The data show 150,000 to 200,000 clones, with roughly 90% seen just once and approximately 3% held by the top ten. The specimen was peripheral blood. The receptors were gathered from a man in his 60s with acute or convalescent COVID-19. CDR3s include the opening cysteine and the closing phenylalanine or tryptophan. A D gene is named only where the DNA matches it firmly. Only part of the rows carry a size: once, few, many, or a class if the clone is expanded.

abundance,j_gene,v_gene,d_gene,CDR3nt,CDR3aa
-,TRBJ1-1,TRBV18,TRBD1,TGTGCCAGCTCACGGGGACAGGGAGGGACTGAAGCTTTCTTT,CASSRGQGGTEAFF
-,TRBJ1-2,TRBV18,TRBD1,TGTGCCAGCTCTCGAATCTCCGGGACAGGGGGCGCTGGTAGCTATGGCTACACCTTC,CASSRISGTGGAGSYGYTF
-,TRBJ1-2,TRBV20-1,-,TGCAGTGCTATTGGCGGTAATGGCTACACCTTC,CSAIGGNGYTF
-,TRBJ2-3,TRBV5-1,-,TGCGCCAGCAGCTTGGCTTGGGCTATCCCAGATACGCAGTATTTT,CASSLAWAIPDTQYF
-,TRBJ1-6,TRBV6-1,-,TGTGCCAGCAGTGAGACAGCTTCACTGAATTCACCCCTCCACTTT,CASSETASLNSPLHF
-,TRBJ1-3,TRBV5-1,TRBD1,TGCGCCAGCAGGATGGGGACAGGGGCTCCGAACACCATATATTTT,CASRMGTGAPNTIYF
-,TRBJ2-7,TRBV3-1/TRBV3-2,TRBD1,TGTGCCAGCAGCCCCCCCCCTGGACAGGCCTACGAGCAGTACTTC,CASSPPPGQAYEQYF
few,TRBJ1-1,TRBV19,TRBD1,TGTGCCAGTAGTAGCCGGGACAGGGGGCGGGTGGAAGCTTTCTTT,CASSSRDRGRVEAFF
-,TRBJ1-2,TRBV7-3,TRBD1,TGTGCCAGCAGCTTAGGACAGGGAAGTGGCTACACCTTC,CASSLGQGSGYTF
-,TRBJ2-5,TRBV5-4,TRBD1,TGTGCCAGCAGCACAGGGGTGGTGTACGGGACCCAGTACTTC,CASSTGVVYGTQYF
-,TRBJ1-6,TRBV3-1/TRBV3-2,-,TGTGCCAGCAGCCAAGGCTCCAGGGTTTACTATAATTCACCCCTCCACTTT,CASSQGSRVYYNSPLHF
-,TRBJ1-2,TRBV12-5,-,TGTGCTAGTGGTTTGGTCTCCGTGGACAAAACGAACTATGGCTACACCTTC,CASGLVSVDKTNYGYTF
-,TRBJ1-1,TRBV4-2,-,TGTGCCAGCAGCCCCCTCGGCGCAGGAGCTCAGGGAACTTTCTTT,CASSPLGAGAQGTFF
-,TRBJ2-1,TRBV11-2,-,TGTGCCAGCAGCTTAGATACTAATACCTACAATGAGCAGTTCTTC,CASSLDTNTYNEQFF
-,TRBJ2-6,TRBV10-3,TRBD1,TGTGCCACGGGACAGGCCTCCTCTGGGGCCAACGTCCTGACTTTC,CATGQASSGANVLTF
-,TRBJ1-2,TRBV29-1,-,TGCAGCGTCACGACAGGATTACCTAAGTACTATGGCTACACCTTC,CSVTTGLPKYYGYTF
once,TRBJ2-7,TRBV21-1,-,TGTGCCAGCAGCAAAGAACACGAGGTTGTCGAGCAGTACTTC,CASSKEHEVVEQYF
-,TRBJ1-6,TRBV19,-,TGTGCCAGTAGTATAGCGGGAGCGGGGGGGAATTCACCCCTCCACTTT,CASSIAGAGGNSPLHF
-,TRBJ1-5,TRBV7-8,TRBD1,TGTGCCAGCAGCTTAGCGGCGGGACAGGGGGGTCCCCAGCATTTT,CASSLAAGQGGPQHF
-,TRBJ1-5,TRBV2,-,TGTGCCAGCATAGGGGTTGCAGGGCAGCCCCAGCATTTT,CASIGVAGQPQHF
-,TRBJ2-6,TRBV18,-,TGTGCCAGCTCCTACGACACGGCCAACGTCCTGACTTTC,CASSYDTANVLTF
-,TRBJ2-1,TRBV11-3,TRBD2,TGTGCCAGCAGTAGCGGGGGAAACAATGAGCAGTTCTTC,CASSSGGNNEQFF
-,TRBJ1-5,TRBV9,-,TGTGCCAGCAGCGTAGGCGGTTGGGGCAATCAGCCCCAGCATTTT,CASSVGGWGNQPQHF
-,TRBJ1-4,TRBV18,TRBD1,TGTGCCAGCTCACAACTACAGGGGACGTCTAATGAAAAACTGTTTTTT,CASSQLQGTSNEKLFF
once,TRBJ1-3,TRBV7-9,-,TGTGCCAGCAGCTTAGTTTCCACTTCTGGAAACACCATATATTTT,CASSLVSTSGNTIYF
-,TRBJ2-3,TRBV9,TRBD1,TGTGCCAGCAGCGGATCGGGGACAGGGGGTACAGATACGCAGTATTTT,CASSGSGTGGTDTQYF
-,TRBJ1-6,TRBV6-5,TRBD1,TGTGCCAGCAGTTACCCGGACAGGGGCTCACCCCTCCACTTT,CASSYPDRGSPLHF
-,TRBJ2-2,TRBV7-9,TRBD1,TGTGCCAGCACCAGACAGGGGCCGACGAACACCGGGGAGCTGTTTTTT,CASTRQGPTNTGELFF
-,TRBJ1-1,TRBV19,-,TGTGCCAGTAGTATTGAAGGGGATTACACTGAAGCTTTCTTT,CASSIEGDYTEAFF
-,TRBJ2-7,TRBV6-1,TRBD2,TGTGCCAGCAGTGGGGGGAGGGCCCTAAATTTCTACGAGCAGTACTTC,CASSGGRALNFYEQYF
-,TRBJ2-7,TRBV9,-,TGTGCCAGCAGCGTAGGCGGCTCCTACGAGCAGTACTTC,CASSVGGSYEQYF
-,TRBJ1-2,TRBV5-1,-,TGCGCCAGCAGCTCAGACAGCTACTATGGCTACACCTTC,CASSSDSYYGYTF
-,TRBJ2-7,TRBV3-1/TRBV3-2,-,TGTGCCAGCAGCCAAGACAGGGTGAAGCAGTACTTC,CASSQDRVKQYF
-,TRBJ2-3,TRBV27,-,TGTGCCAGCAGTTTATTAGGGGGTGCAGATACGCAGTATTTT,CASSLLGGADTQYF
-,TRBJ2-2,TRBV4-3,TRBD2,TGCGCCAGCAGCCAGGGATTAGCGGGGGGGCCCGGCACCGGGGAGCTGTTTTTT,CASSQGLAGGPGTGELFF
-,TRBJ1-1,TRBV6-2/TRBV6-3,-,TGTGCCAGCAGTCCAGGAATTGGAACCGGGCCCCGGGAGGCTGAAGCTTTCTTT,CASSPGIGTGPREAEAFF
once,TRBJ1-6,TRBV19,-,TGTGCCAGTTCCCCAACATATGAACGTTCACCCCTCCACTTT,CASSPTYERSPLHF
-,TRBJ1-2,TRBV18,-,TGTGCCAGCTCACCGTTTGCACAGGCGGAACACTATGGCTACACCTTC,CASSPFAQAEHYGYTF
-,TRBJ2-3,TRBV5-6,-,TGTGCCAGCAGCTTCGGACTCACCTCGACAGATACGCAGTATTTT,CASSFGLTSTDTQYF
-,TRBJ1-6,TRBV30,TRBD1,TGTGCCTGGAGTATGGGACAGGGGGCGCGATCCTATAATTCACCCCTCCACTTT,CAWSMGQGARSYNSPLHF
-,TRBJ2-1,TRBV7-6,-,TGTGCCAGCAGCTTTTCTAGAAACGATTACAATGAGCAGTTCTTC,CASSFSRNDYNEQFF
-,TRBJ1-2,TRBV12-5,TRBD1,TGTGCTAGTGGTTTGGTACGGGGGACAGGGTCTAACTACACCTTC,CASGLVRGTGSNYTF
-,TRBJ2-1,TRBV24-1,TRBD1,TGTGCCACCAGTGATTTTTTTAGTAGGGGACAGTCGCACAATGAGCAGTTCTTC,CATSDFFSRGQSHNEQFF
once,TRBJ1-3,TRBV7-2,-,TGTGCCAGCAGCTTAGGACCGAACAGGGCAGCTGGAAACACCATATATTTT,CASSLGPNRAAGNTIYF
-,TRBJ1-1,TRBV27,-,TGTGCCAGCAGTTTTCGCTGGGGGCCCTACACTGAAGCTTTCTTT,CASSFRWGPYTEAFF
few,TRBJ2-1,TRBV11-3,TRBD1,TGTGCCAGCAGCTCGCGGACAGGGGGCTACAATGAGCAGTTCTTC,CASSSRTGGYNEQFF
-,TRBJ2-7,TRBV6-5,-,TGTGCCAGCAGTTACTCCCCAGGGCTGATGGGCGAGCAGTACTTC,CASSYSPGLMGEQYF
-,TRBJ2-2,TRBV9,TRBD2,TGTGCCAGCAGGGGACTAGCGAACACCGGGGAGCTGTTTTTT,CASRGLANTGELFF
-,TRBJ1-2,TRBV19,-,TGTGCCAGTACCGGGGGGGACGTTCGAAACTATGGCTACACCTTC,CASTGGDVRNYGYTF
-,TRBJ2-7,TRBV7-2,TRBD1,TGTGCCTCCCAACGGACAGGAAGATTCTACGAGCAGTACTTC,CASQRTGRFYEQYF
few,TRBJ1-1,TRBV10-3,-,TGTGCCATCAGTGAGTCGGGGCGATATACTGAAGCTTTCTTT,CAISESGRYTEAFF
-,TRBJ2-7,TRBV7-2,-,TGTGCCAGCAGCTTAAGGGGCAGGCCCTACGAGCAGTACTTC,CASSLRGRPYEQYF
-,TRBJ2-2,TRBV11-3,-,TGTGCCAGCAGCTTAGGAGTAGGGGAGCTGTTTTTT,CASSLGVGELFF
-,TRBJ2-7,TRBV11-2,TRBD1,TGTGCCAGCAGCGAGGGGACAGGGGGTTTCTACGAGCAGTACTTC,CASSEGTGGFYEQYF
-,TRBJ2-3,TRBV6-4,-,TGTGCCAGCAGTGTCGGGGGGCGCACAGATACGCAGTATTTT,CASSVGGRTDTQYF
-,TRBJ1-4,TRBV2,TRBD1,TGTGCCGGCGGTACAGGGGGAAATGAAAAACTGTTTTTT,CAGGTGGNEKLFF
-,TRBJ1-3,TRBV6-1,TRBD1,TGTGCCAGCAGTGCACCTGACAGGGGCAGTCGAAACACCATATATTTT,CASSAPDRGSRNTIYF